The 6 T cell receptor beta chains below all came from one sample that was sequenced in a study of blood T cell repertoires in COVID-19. The repertoire was sequenced with immunoSEQ multiplex PCR; TCRdb's copy has only in-frame clones and lacks some. The sample comprises roughly 290,000 clones, about 89% of which are singletons, and more than 0.75% rests with the top ten. The sequenced sample consisted of peripheral blood. The origin of the receptors is a man aged 30-40 years with acute or convalescent COVID-19.

The chain recombines TRBV7-2 with TRBJ1-2; 7 bases agree with TRBD1. V lost 0 bases to trimming and J lost 6 bases; unmatched junction nucleotides: 4. The CDR3 length is 14 residues. Germline CDR1 and CDR2: SGHTA and FQGNSA. This chain's CDR3 is CASSLADRANGYTF. CDR3 coding DNA: TGTGCCAGCAGCTTAGCCGACAGGGCCAATGGCTACACCTTC.

This sequence joins TRBV5-8 and TRBJ2-7; D is unclear. The V gene's germline CDR1 is SGHTS and CDR2 YDEGEE. V was pared by 7 bases and J by 6 bases, with 11 bases between. The CDR3 runs 11 residues. CDR3 protein: CASSRWSEQYF. The DNA for the CDR3 is TGTGCCAGCTCCCGGTGGTCCGAGCAGTACTTC.

This chain links TRBV28 with TRBJ1-1; D remains unclear. V was cut by 4 bases and J by 3 bases, with 15 bases left in between. This CDR3 is 15 amino acids long. The germline V gene has CDR1 MDHEN and CDR2 SYDVKM. The CDR3 loop reads CASSSATVLDTEAFF. CDR3 bases: TGTGCCAGCAGTTCCGCCACTGTGCTGGACACTGAAGCTTTCTTT. Full variable domain (missing parts from reference TRBV28 and TRBJ1-1): DVKVTQSSRYLVKRTGEKVFLECVQDMDHENMFWYRQDPGLGLRLIYFSYDVKMKEKGDIPEGYSVSREKKERFSLILESASTNQTSMYLCASSSATVLDTEAFFGQGTRLTVV.

The rearrangement joins TRBV27 to TRBJ2-5, with a weak D call TRBD2 (6 bases). Germline V gene lookup returns CDR1 MNHEY and CDR2 SMNVEV (reference sequence). This CDR3 has 14 residues. Trimming left V 3 bases short and J 1 base short, with 9 bases between. CDR3 sequence: CASSLTGVQETQYF. The CDR3 DNA sequence: TGTGCCAGCAGTTTGACGGGGGTCCAAGAGACCCAGTACTTC.

This clone came up once. J is TRBJ2-1 and V is TRBV6-5; a weak D match, TRBD1 (5 bases). This CDR3 has 13 residues. Germline V gives CDR1 MNHEY, CDR2 SVGAGI. V was pared by 5 bases and J by 2 bases, with 7 bases between. The CDR3 bases are TGTGCCAGCAGTCGCAGGGCCTACAATGAGCAGTTCTTC. Translating gives CASSRRAYNEQFF.

The V gene is TRBV13, the J gene TRBJ2-7; 9 positions match TRBD2. V shed 5 bases and J 3 bases; nucleotides not matched to a gene: 8. The CDR3 is 15 residues long. Germline-derived CDR1 and CDR2 are PRHDT and FYEKMQ (reference sequence). CDR3 bases: TGTGCCAGCAGCCTGGTTGCGGGAGGGCTCTACGAGCAGTACTTC. Protein: CASSLVAGGLYEQYF.